This is a list of T cell receptor beta chains from one sample in a study of type 1 regulatory T cells. TCRdb independently ran MiXCR on the reads; one entry per CDR3 protein. The sample lists about 71,000 distinct CDR3 sequences, less than 25% seen once, with around 8% in the top ten. These receptors have no identified antigens. Sequencing input: cultured type 1 regulatory T (Tr1) cells, either the whole culture or a sorted fraction (not recorded which). The receptor source for this set is a human donor in good health. Both conserved end residues are part of each CDR3. Each record gives: D gene, V gene, clone size, J gene, CDR3 protein, CDR3 DNA. D genes are given only for firm matches. A clone size is listed for some rows: how often the clone was seen (once, few, many), or a class if it is expanded.

>TRBD1|TRBV12-3/TRBV12-4|few|TRBJ2-1
CASSRTGLNEQFF
TGTGCCAGCAGTCGGACAGGACTCAACGAGCAGTTCTTC
>NA|TRBV29-1|NA|TRBJ2-1
CSVDKSGAYNEQFF
TGCAGCGTTGATAAGTCAGGGGCCTACAATGAGCAGTTCTTC
>TRBD2|TRBV5-1|NA|TRBJ2-5
CASMGGGLPGETQYF
TGCGCCAGCATGGGCGGGGGACTACCGGGAGAGACCCAGTACTTC
>TRBD2|TRBV5-1|NA|TRBJ2-1
CASSLALAGVGNEQFF
TGCGCCAGCAGCTTGGCACTAGCGGGAGTAGGTAATGAGCAGTTCTTC
>TRBD1|TRBV18|few|TRBJ1-5
CASSPLSGTGLGSNQPQHF
TGTGCCAGCTCACCACTCTCAGGGACAGGGCTAGGGAGCAATCAGCCCCAGCATTTT
>NA|TRBV5-6|NA|TRBJ2-7
CASSRSREQYF
TGTGCCAGCAGCCGCTCGAGGGAGCAGTACTTC
>NA|TRBV7-9|NA|TRBJ2-1
CASREGGNEQFF
TGTGCCAGCCGCGAAGGCGGCAATGAGCAGTTCTTC
>TRBD2|TRBV20-1|NA|TRBJ2-1
CSASLASGSYNEQFF
TGCAGTGCTAGCCTGGCTAGCGGGAGTTACAATGAGCAGTTCTTC
>NA|TRBV20-1|NA|TRBJ1-1
CSARDSGGSEAFF
TGCAGTGCTAGAGATTCTGGAGGATCTGAAGCTTTCTTT
>TRBD1|TRBV7-9|NA|TRBJ2-7
CASSRGLYEQYF
TGTGCCAGCAGCAGGGGGCTTTACGAGCAGTACTTC